This entry features one T cell receptor beta chain sequence. V gave up 1 base and J gave up 4 bases, with 13 bases separating them. There are 15 residues in the CDR3. Germline CDR1 reads MNHNS; CDR2 reads SASEGT. The sample originates from a study of blood T cell repertoires in COVID-19. Profiling relied on immunoSEQ multiplex PCR, and the TCRdb table lists in-frame clones only, not all of them. This repertoire shows 150,000 to 200,000 clones, more than 75% found once; its top ten account for 4.5% to 7.5%. The origin of this receptor is a man aged 40-50 years who had recovered from COVID-19. Sequencing used PBMCs or T cells enriched from blood (not recorded which). V gene TRBV6-1 combines with J gene TRBJ1-1; D is uncertain. The CDR3 protein is CASSEGSNRGTEAFF. DNA of the CDR3: TGTGCCAGCAGTGAAGGGTCCAATCGAGGCACTGAAGCTTTCTTT.